The 5 T cell receptor beta chains below were found in one sample sequenced in a study of blood T cell repertoires in COVID-19. Assay: immunoSEQ multiplex PCR; the TCRdb copy retains only in-frame clones and omits some. The sample has under 120,000 clones, more than 80% seen once. The material sequenced was peripheral blood. Source of these receptors: a woman of 80 years or more with acute or convalescent COVID-19.

The chain links TRBV30 to TRBJ2-4; perhaps TRBD2 as D (6 bases). V was shortened by 3 bases and J by 5 bases, with 17 bases between the two germline ends. CDR1 is GTSNPN, CDR2 SVGIG, per germline (reference sequence). CDR3 size: 15 residues. The CDR3 region is CAWRPRWGTQNIQYF. The CDR3 DNA reads as TGTGCCTGGAGACCACGGTGGGGGACTCAAAACATTCAGTACTTC. Looking up the rest from reference TRBV30 and TRBJ2-4 gives the full variable domain: SQTIHQWPATLVQPVGSPLSLECTVEGTSNPNLYWYRQAAGRGLQLLFYSVGIGQISSEVPQNLSASRPQDRQFILSSKKLLLSDSGFYLCAWRPRWGTQNIQYFGAGTRLSVL.

The chain combines TRBV6-2 or TRBV6-3 with TRBJ1-6; 7 bases fit TRBD1. This CDR3 contains 15 residues. V lost 5 bases, J lost 7 bases, and 8 bases stayed unmatched. Germline lookup yields CDR1 MNHEY and CDR2 SVGEGT. The CDR3 sequence: CASSAGQVANSPLHF. DNA for the CDR3: TGTGCCAGCAGTGCCGGACAGGTAGCAAATTCACCCCTCCACTTT.

This rearrangement joins TRBV2 to TRBJ2-7; D may be TRBD1 (6 bases). Per the germline V gene, CDR1 is SNHLY and CDR2 is FYNNEI. The CDR3 has 12 residues. V was cut by 8 bases and J by 6 bases, with 14 bases left in between. For the CDR3, the DNA is TGTGCCAGCCGACGGACAGTCTCCGAGCAGTACTTC. Protein sequence: CASRRTVSEQYF.

This clone has a single count. The V and J genes are TRBV11-2 and TRBJ2-1; no reliable D call. The CDR3 runs 11 residues. Germline V CDR1 and CDR2: SGHAT, FQNNGV. Trimming removed 8 bases at V and 9 bases at J, with 11 bases between. The CDR3 sequence: CASLDFGEQFF. The CDR3 nucleotides are TGTGCCAGCCTCGACTTTGGTGAGCAGTTCTTC.

V gene TRBV27 combines with J gene TRBJ1-2, with a tentative D call TRBD1 (6 bases). CDR3 length: 13 amino acids. Germline V gives CDR1 MNHEY, CDR2 SMNVEV (reference sequence). Trimming removed 5 bases from V and 2 bases from J, with 9 bases in between. Here the CDR3 DNA reads TGTGCCAGCAGTCGGACAGCGAACTATGGCTACACCTTC. Translation: CASSRTANYGYTF.